This T cell receptor beta chain was identified in a study of Ad26.COV2.S vaccination and SARS-CoV-2 variants. General study findings and limits: Reports say spike-specific CD8+ and CD4+ T cell responses covered substantial breadth after vaccination.

Indicated treatment: about 20 received Ad26.COV2.S at low or high dose, single or two shots; 5 received placebo; per-sample allocation not given. Samples were taken on day 63 after the first vaccine or placebo injection. Repertoires were generated with immunoSEQ multiplex PCR, while TCRdb's copy carries only in-frame clones and drops some. The sample shows about 350,000 clones, roughly 90% of them seen only once. Only a few counts were recorded for this clone. Antigen: not known. The origin of this receptor is a person between 18 and 65 years old who received the Ad26.COV2.S COVID-19 vaccine or a placebo. The sequencing here drew on peripheral blood, taken in a trial of Ad26.COV2.S vaccine versus placebo.

The DNA of the CDR3 is TGTGCCAGCAGCTTGACTAGGGGGAGGCAGCCCCAGCATTTT. Amino acids: CASSLTRGRQPQHF. The chain couples TRBV7-8 to TRBJ1-5; the D gene is possibly TRBD1 (6 bases). The CDR3 length is 14 residues. Germline lookup yields CDR1 SGHVS and CDR2 FQNEAQ. Trimming took 3 bases from V and 7 from J, leaving 13 bases between them.